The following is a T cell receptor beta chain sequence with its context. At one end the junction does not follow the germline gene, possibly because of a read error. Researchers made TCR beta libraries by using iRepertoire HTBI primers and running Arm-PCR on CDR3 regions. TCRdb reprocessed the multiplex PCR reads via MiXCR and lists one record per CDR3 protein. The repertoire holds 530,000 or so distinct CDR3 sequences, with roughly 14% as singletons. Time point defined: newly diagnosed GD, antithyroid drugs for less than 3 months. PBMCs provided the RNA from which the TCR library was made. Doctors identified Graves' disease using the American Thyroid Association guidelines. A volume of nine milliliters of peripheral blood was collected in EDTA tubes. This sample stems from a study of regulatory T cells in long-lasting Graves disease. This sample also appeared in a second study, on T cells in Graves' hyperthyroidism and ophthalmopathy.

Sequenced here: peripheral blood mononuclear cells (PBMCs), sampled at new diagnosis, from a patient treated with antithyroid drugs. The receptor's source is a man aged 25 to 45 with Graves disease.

CDR3 amino acids: CSVRISSGSDNEQFF. CDR3 sequence (DNA): TGCAGTGTTAGAATCTCTAGCGGGAGCGACAATGAGCAGTTCTTC. The chain joins TRBV20-1 to TRBJ2-1; TRBD2 matches at 10 bases. The germline gives CDR1 DFQATT, CDR2 SNEGSKA (reference sequence). The CDR3 runs to 15 residues.